This record looks at one T cell receptor (beta chain) sequence and its context. Antigen unknown. The junction had 2 bases not matched to a gene; V was cut back by 3 bases and J by 1 base. This CDR3 contains 14 residues. Per the germline V gene, CDR1 is LNHNV and CDR2 is YYDKDF (reference sequence). Amplified regions were TCR beta CDR3 sequences from RNA transcripts. When the TCR CDR3 underwent first-round RT-PCR, the HTBI primer set was used. TCRdb ran MiXCR on the multiplex PCR reads and lists one entry per CDR3 protein. This sample has fewer than 550,000 distinct CDR3 sequences, with roughly a quarter found just once. This record comes from a study of T cells in Graves' hyperthyroidism and ophthalmopathy. The authors took PBMCs from 8.5 to 10 ml fresh peripheral blood. Study-level findings and limits: Blood also showed most of the thyroid clonotypes that were expanded above 0.001.

The rearrangement uses TRBV15 and TRBJ1-2, with 7 nucleotides matching TRBD1. The sequence was collected from a woman between 25 and 40 years old with Graves' ophthalmopathy. Source material: blood. CDR3 coding DNA: TGTGCCACCAGCAGTGGGGACAGTAACTATGGCTACACCTTC. Protein sequence: CATSSGDSNYGYTF.